This passage covers 18 T cell receptor beta chains from one sample sequenced in a study of immune evolution from preneoplasia to lung adenocarcinoma. Here immunoSEQ multiplex PCR was the method, and the copy in TCRdb shows in-frame clones only, minus some. Among approximately 8,000 clones listed, 78% were seen once. Sequencing was carried out using FFPE adjacent normal lung tissue. The receptors were sampled from a person aged 70 to 85 with lung adenocarcinoma.

This clone counts as medium-sized (0.01 to 0.1%). Relative to the germline gene, one junction end is altered; a read error may explain this. This rearrangement joins TRBV7-3 to TRBJ1-2; the match to TRBD1 covers 9 bases. Germline loops: CDR1 SGHTA, CDR2 FQGTGA. This CDR3 is built from 15 residues. Here the CDR3 DNA reads TGTGCCAGCAGCTTAACATTGGGGGACAGGGAGCTATTAGTTTTC. It codes for CASSLTLGDRELLVF.

This chain connects TRBV14 to TRBJ2-7; 8 bases fit TRBD2. Per germline, CDR1 SGHDN and CDR2 FVKESK. The trim removed 2 bases at V and 9 bases at J, leaving 15 bases unmatched. The CDR3 runs 16 residues. CDR3 region: CASSQTSGLAFSGQYF. CDR3 coding DNA: TGTGCCAGCAGCCAAACCAGCGGACTAGCATTTTCTGGGCAGTACTTC.

The V and J genes are TRBV19 and TRBJ2-2; D call uncertain. Germline values: CDR1 LNHDA, CDR2 SQIVND (reference sequence). The CDR3 consists of 13 residues. The ends were cut back, 5 bases at V and 5 bases at J, with 9 bases in the middle. The CDR3 region has the DNA TGTGCCAGTAGTCCGTCAAAGACCGGGGAGCTGTTTTTT. It is translated as CASSPSKTGELFF. Complete variable domain (other parts from reference TRBV19 and TRBJ2-2): DGGITQSPKYLFRKEGQNVTLSCEQNLNHDAMYWYRQDPGQGLRLIYYSQIVNDFQKGDIAEGYSVSREKKESFPLTVTSAQKNPTAFYLCASSPSKTGELFFGEGSRLTVL.

This rearrangement joins TRBV5-6 to TRBJ1-4, with TRBD1 identical over 12 bases. V shed 0 bases and J 3 bases; nucleotides not matched to a gene: 9. Germline V lookup: CDR1 SGHDT, CDR2 YYEEEE. This CDR3 spans 19 amino acids. CDR3 sequence (DNA): TGTGCCAGCAGCTTGGAGGGGACAGGGGGCAGGGGGGCTAATGAAAAACTGTTTTTT. Translation: CASSLEGTGGRGANEKLFF.

V gene TRBV6-6 combines with J gene TRBJ2-7; TRBD2 agrees at 7 bases. CDR1 is MNHNY and CDR2 is SVGAGI in the germline V gene (reference sequence). The trim removed 4 bases at V and 4 bases at J, leaving 7 bases unmatched. The length of the CDR3 is 14 residues. CDR3 in amino acids: CASSSSGMTYEQYF. The CDR3 DNA follows: TGTGCCAGCAGTTCGAGCGGGATGACGTACGAGCAGTACTTC.

The chain combines TRBV5-4 with TRBJ2-7; 8 nucleotides line up with TRBD2. Per the germline V gene, CDR1 is SGHNT and CDR2 is YYREEE (reference sequence). V dropped 2 bases and J dropped 2; count of bases not matched to a gene: 9. The CDR3 runs 16 residues. The CDR3 protein is CASSLPLAGGTYEQYF. The CDR3, as DNA: TGTGCCAGCAGCTTACCCCTAGCGGGCGGAACCTACGAGCAGTACTTC.

This clone was recorded a few times. The rearrangement links TRBV29-1 to TRBJ2-3; tentatively, D is TRBD2 (7 bases). The length of the CDR3 is 16 residues. The V end lost 0 bases, the J end lost 4 bases, and 17 bases lay between the germline ends. Looked up from germline, CDR1 is SQVTM and CDR2 is ANQGSEA. CDR3 region: CSVEDPSGGGADTQYF. CDR3 bases: TGCAGCGTTGAAGATCCGTCGGGGGGCGGAGCAGATACGCAGTATTTT.

V is TRBV7-9 and J is TRBJ1-6; D ambiguous. Between the trimmed V and J ends, which lost 7 bases and 4 bases, there was a span of 11 bases. Germline CDR1 is SEHNR and CDR2 is FQNEAQ (reference sequence). The CDR3 is 14 residues long. The CDR3, as DNA: TGTGCCAGCACCTCGGGAGGTTATAATTCACCCCTCCACTTT. Amino acids: CASTSGGYNSPLHF.

The chain links TRBV6-1 to TRBJ2-5, with 9 bases matching TRBD2. The V and J ends lost 9 bases and 0 bases, in that order; junction bases with no gene match: 5. CDR1 and CDR2 from the germline V gene are MNHNS and SASEGT. The CDR3 covers 14 residues. The CDR3 is CASRLAVYQETQYF. The CDR3, as DNA: TGTGCCAGTAGACTAGCGGTGTACCAAGAGACCCAGTACTTC.

The chain joins TRBV29-1 to TRBJ2-1; a possible D gene is TRBD2 (6 bases). The CDR3 loop spans 14 amino acids. CDR1 is SQVTM, CDR2 ANQGSEA, per germline. V lost 8 bases, J lost 1 base, and 15 bases lay in between. The CDR3 nucleotides are TGCAGCCTCCTCCACGGGACTTCCTACAATGAGCAGTTCTTC. Its translation: CSLLHGTSYNEQFF.

This chain links TRBV7-2 with TRBJ2-1; D not certain. Trimming stripped 1 base from V and 4 bases from J, with 11 bases between. This CDR3 comprises 15 residues. From germline, CDR1 is SGHTA and CDR2 FQGNSA. CDR3 sequence: CASSLGGSQYNEQFF. The CDR3 DNA is TGTGCCAGCAGCTTAGGTGGGTCCCAATACAATGAGCAGTTCTTC.

This rearrangement joins TRBV4-1 to TRBJ1-2; D might be TRBD1 (6 bases). With 8 bases removed from V and 0 bases from J, the gap between germline ends came to 19 bases. Germline CDR1 and CDR2: MGHRA and YSYEKL. The CDR3 has 16 residues. As DNA, the CDR3 is TGCGCCAGCGGACAAAGGGGACAATCAACTAACTATGGCTACACCTTC. Its translation: CASGQRGQSTNYGYTF.

This clone was observed a handful of times. The chain links TRBV6-4 to TRBJ1-1; D is unresolved. Trimming shortened V by 3 bases and J by 0 bases, and 5 bases separated the two germline ends. The CDR3 runs to 13 residues. The germline V gene encodes CDR1 MRHNA and CDR2 SNTAGT. The CDR3 here is CASSEVVNTEAFF. CDR3 in DNA: TGTGCCAGCAGTGAAGTGGTGAACACTGAAGCTTTCTTT.

The J gene is TRBJ1-4, the V gene TRBV30; 8 bases match TRBD1. After removal of 4 bases from V and 7 bases from J, the junction contained 14 bases not matched to a gene. The CDR3 runs 16 residues. The V gene's germline CDR1 is GTSNPN and CDR2 SVGIG (reference sequence). CDR3 region: CAWKKRGGQGGEKLFF. In nucleotides, the CDR3 is TGTGCCTGGAAAAAGAGGGGAGGACAGGGCGGTGAAAAACTGTTTTTT.

This clone has just a few counts. The chain couples TRBV7-8 to TRBJ2-1; no clear D gene. The V and J ends lost 1 base and 6 bases respectively, with 10 bases between them. Germline CDR1 is SGHVS and CDR2 is FQNEAQ. CDR3 size: 14 residues. The CDR3 spells CASSLGALPNEQFF. CDR3 nucleotide sequence: TGTGCCAGCAGCTTAGGGGCACTTCCCAATGAGCAGTTCTTC. Combining the CDR3 with reference TRBV7-8 and TRBJ2-1 gives the whole variable domain GAGVSQSPRYKVAKRGQDVALRCDPISGHVSLFWYQQALGQGPEFLTYFQNEAQLDKSGLPSDRFFAERPEGSVSTLKIQRTQQEDSAVYLCASSLGALPNEQFFGPGTRLTVL.

This rearrangement joins TRBV27 to TRBJ2-7; 11 nucleotides align to TRBD1. The J segment lost 2 bases and the V segment lost 5 bases, leaving 8 bases of the junction unmatched. Germline-derived CDR1 and CDR2 are MNHEY and SMNVEV (reference sequence). This CDR3 is 16 amino acids long. The CDR3 spells CASSPRGQGATYEQYF. DNA for the CDR3: TGTGCCAGCAGTCCACGAGGACAGGGGGCAACCTACGAGCAGTACTTC.

The chain couples TRBV7-6 to TRBJ2-2, with 9 bases aligning to TRBD1. Germline V gene sequence: CDR1 SGHVS, CDR2 FNYEAQ. V lost 5 bases and J lost 7; bases outside the gene matches: 5. The CDR3 totals 14 residues. In nucleotides, the CDR3 is TGTGCCAGCAGCGTGGGACAGGGACTCGGGGAGCTGTTTTTT. Translation: CASSVGQGLGELFF.

The chain is built from TRBV19 and TRBJ2-1; TRBD1 agrees at 9 bases. The V gene end was trimmed by 1 base and the J gene end by 8 bases; junction bases not matched to a gene: 9. The CDR3 contains 16 residues. Per the germline V gene, CDR1 is LNHDA and CDR2 is SQIVND (reference sequence). CDR3 sequence: CASSIGRDRVSDEQFF. The DNA for the CDR3 is TGTGCCAGTAGTATAGGCAGGGACAGGGTAAGCGATGAGCAGTTCTTC.